These 23 T cell receptor beta chains came from one sample sequenced in a study of shared clonotypes between healthy human individuals. The naive CD8 subset, CD45RO-negative cells positively selected for CCR7, excluded terminally differentiated effector memory CD45RA+ cells. Clones were sequenced by immunoSEQ multiplex PCR, and TCRdb holds only the in-frame ones, with some missing. The sample lists about 820,000 clones, 92% seen once, with approximately 25% in the top ten. The material sequenced was naive CD8+ T cells sorted from blood. The origin of the receptors is a man aged 25 to 45 in good health.

This chain uses TRBV6-5 with TRBJ2-7, with 7 bases that match TRBD2. The CDR3 is made up of 13 amino acids. Germline values: CDR1 MNHEY, CDR2 SVGAGI. J was trimmed by 3 bases and V by 2 bases; bases with no gene match: 1. The CDR3 nucleotides are TGTGCCAGCAGTTACATAGCGGGCTACGAGCAGTACTTC. It is translated as CASSYIAGYEQYF.

The chain couples TRBV9 to TRBJ2-7, with 9 bases matching TRBD2. Germline assignment: CDR1 SGDLS and CDR2 YYNGEE. Germline trimming cut 2 bases from V and 2 bases from J; bases unmatched to any gene: 5. The CDR3 is made up of 15 amino acids. Here the CDR3 reads CASSVASGTTYEQYF. The CDR3 nucleotides are TGTGCCAGCAGCGTCGCTAGCGGGACTACCTACGAGCAGTACTTC.

V is TRBV13 and J is TRBJ2-1; TRBD1 matches at 9 bases. The CDR3 consists of 16 residues. Trimming took 1 base from V and 4 from J; bases not matched to a gene: 5. The germline V gene encodes CDR1 PRHDT and CDR2 FYEKMQ (reference sequence). The CDR3 DNA sequence: TGTGCCAGCAGCTTAGCCCCGGGACAGGGTTACAATGAGCAGTTCTTC. It yields the protein CASSLAPGQGYNEQFF.

The chain recombines TRBV7-9 with TRBJ2-1; no clear D. Looked up from germline, CDR1 is SEHNR and CDR2 is FQNEAQ (reference sequence). V was cut by 4 bases and J by 6 bases, with 13 bases left in between. This CDR3 is built from 14 residues. The DNA of the CDR3 is TGTGCCAGCAGCTCCACCGAGCTGCCCAATGAGCAGTTCTTC. Translated: CASSSTELPNEQFF. Based on the CDR3 plus reference TRBV7-9 and TRBJ2-1, the full variable domain is DTGVSQNPRHKITKRGQNVTFRCDPISEHNRLYWYRQTLGQGPEFLTYFQNEAQLEKSRLLSDRFSAERPKGSFSTLEIQRTEQGDSAMYLCASSSTELPNEQFFGPGTRLTVL.

This chain joins TRBV28 and TRBJ2-7, with 11 nucleotides matching TRBD2. Germline lookup yields CDR1 MDHEN and CDR2 SYDVKM. This CDR3 has 15 residues. V was pared by 3 bases and J by 3 bases, with 4 bases of the junction left unmatched. The DNA of the CDR3 is TGTGCCAGCAGTTTCAGTAGCGGGAGGGTCTACGAGCAGTACTTC. This codes for CASSFSSGRVYEQYF.

The rearrangement joins TRBV27 to TRBJ2-7, with TRBD2 as a possible D gene (7 bases). The V end lost 6 bases, the J end lost 7 bases, and 28 bases lay between the germline ends. The CDR3 is 17 amino acids. Per the germline V gene, CDR1 is MNHEY and CDR2 is SMNVEV (reference sequence). The CDR3: CASSSARGGPGWGEQYF. The CDR3 nucleotides are TGTGCCAGCAGCTCGGCCCGCGGGGGCCCGGGCTGGGGGGAGCAGTACTTC.

The genes are TRBV30 and TRBJ2-1; D call uncertain. The CDR3 is 14 residues long. Germline loops: CDR1 GTSNPN, CDR2 SVGIG (reference sequence). Trimming cost V 2 bases and J 4 bases, with 12 bases left between them. CDR3 region: CAWSLAVGYNEQFF. The CDR3 nucleotides read TGTGCCTGGAGTCTCGCAGTGGGGTACAATGAGCAGTTCTTC.

J is TRBJ1-1 and V is TRBV29-1; no clear D. The CDR3 is 12 amino acids. V shed 6 bases and J shed 2 bases, with 10 bases lying between them. CDR1 SQVTM and CDR2 ANQGSEA come from the germline V gene. The CDR3 loop is CSVITLNTEAFF. CDR3 DNA: TGCAGCGTAATTACACTAAACACTGAAGCTTTCTTT.

This chain links TRBV21-1 with TRBJ2-7. TRBV21-1 is a known pseudogene. This CDR3 spans 16 amino acids. The CDR3 sequence is CASSKLRGEKNYEQYF. CDR3 DNA: TGTGCCAGCAGCAAGTTACGAGGGGAGAAAAACTACGAGCAGTACTTC.

This chain links TRBV29-1 with TRBJ2-2; the D is unclear. CDR3 length: 14 amino acids. The germline V gene encodes CDR1 SQVTM and CDR2 ANQGSEA. V was cut by 2 bases and J by 5 bases, with 12 bases left in between. The CDR3 sequence is CSVEWDDLTGELFF. The CDR3 nucleotides are TGCAGCGTTGAATGGGATGATTTGACCGGGGAGCTGTTTTTT.

The genes are TRBV21-1 and TRBJ2-2; the DNA was not used to check the table's D call, TRBD2. TRBV21-1 is assigned pseudogene status. This CDR3 comprises 17 residues. The CDR3 region is CASKSPGLEKSAGELFF. CDR3 nucleotide sequence: TGTGCCAGCAAATCTCCGGGACTCGAGAAATCCGCCGGGGAGCTGTTTTTT.

The chain joins TRBV5-1 to TRBJ2-3; a weak D match, TRBD2 (5 bases). V dropped 2 bases and J dropped 2 bases, with 18 bases sitting between them. Germline-derived CDR1 and CDR2 are SGHRS and YFSETQ. The CDR3 sequence is 17 residues long. The CDR3 sequence is CASSFSIRGSDTDTQYF. For the CDR3, the DNA is TGCGCCAGCAGCTTTTCGATTCGAGGGTCGGACACAGATACGCAGTATTTT.

In DNA, the CDR3 is TGTGCCAGCAGCTACCAGGGACTAGCGGGAGGAGGGGGGAGTGGCACAGATACGCAGTATTTT. The encoded protein is CASSYQGLAGGGGSGTDTQYF. The rearrangement uses TRBV7-8 and TRBJ2-3, with 15 bases identical to TRBD2. The germline gives CDR1 SGHVS, CDR2 FQNEAQ. Unmatched junction bases numbered 15, after V lost 4 bases and J lost 1 base. This CDR3 has 21 amino acids.

This chain links TRBV5-5 with TRBJ2-1; possibly TRBD2 for D (6 bases). With 4 bases removed from V and 9 bases from J, the gap between germline ends came to 17 bases. This CDR3 comprises 14 residues. Germline CDR1 and CDR2: SGHKS and YYEKEE (reference sequence). CDR3 loop: CASSHYDGGTEQFF. For the CDR3, the DNA is TGTGCCAGCAGCCATTACGACGGAGGGACTGAGCAGTTCTTC.

This sequence joins TRBV14 and TRBJ2-2, with a possible D match to TRBD2 (6 bases). The CDR3 sequence is 15 residues long. The germline V and J ends were trimmed by 3 bases and 7 bases, with 15 bases remaining between them. CDR1 SGHDN and CDR2 FVKESK come from the germline V gene. The CDR3 region is CASSHHRDLDGELFF. CDR3 DNA sequence: TGTGCCAGCAGCCACCACCGGGACTTGGACGGGGAGCTGTTTTTT.

The V call is TRBV11-2, the J call TRBJ2-3, with 8 bases fitting TRBD2. Germline V gene sequence: CDR1 SGHAT, CDR2 FQNNGV. The CDR3 covers 16 residues. The V gene end was trimmed by 3 bases and the J gene end by 4 bases; junction bases not matched to a gene: 9. The CDR3 region is CASSFRGRTSSDTQYF. CDR3 nucleotide sequence: TGTGCCAGCAGCTTTAGGGGTAGGACTAGCTCAGATACGCAGTATTTT. Full variable domain (rest looked up from reference TRBV11-2 and TRBJ2-3): EAGVAQSPRYKIIEKRQSVAFWCNPISGHATLYWYQQILGQGPKLLIQFQNNGVVDDSQLPKDRFSAERLKGVDSTLKIQPAKLEDSAVYLCASSFRGRTSSDTQYFGPGTRLTVL.

The gene calls are TRBV6-6 and TRBJ2-1; 10 bases map to TRBD1. V shed 7 bases and J 4 bases; nucleotides not matched to a gene: 7. CDR1 and CDR2 (germline): MNHNY, SVGAGI (reference sequence). This CDR3 has 15 amino acids. As DNA, the CDR3 is TGTGCCAGCATTGATGGACAGGGGGGATACAATGAGCAGTTCTTC. This encodes CASIDGQGGYNEQFF.

The V call is TRBV5-1, the J call TRBJ1-2; no definite D call. The germline V and J ends were trimmed by 4 bases and 3 bases, with 13 bases remaining between them. Germline lookup yields CDR1 SGHRS and CDR2 YFSETQ. CDR3 length equals 14 residues. The chain's CDR3 is CASSPSFTDYGYTF. CDR3 coding DNA: TGCGCCAGCAGCCCCAGTTTCACGGACTATGGCTACACCTTC.

The rearrangement uses TRBV7-6 and TRBJ2-1, with 7 bases aligning to TRBD2. Losses at the gene ends were 2 bases for V and 8 bases for J; bases not matched to a gene: 12. The germline V gene encodes CDR1 SGHVS and CDR2 FNYEAQ. This CDR3 contains 16 residues. The CDR3 here is CASSLPGGSINYEQFF. CDR3 nucleotide sequence: TGTGCCAGCAGCTTACCGGGCGGGAGCATAAACTATGAGCAGTTCTTC.

CDR3 coding DNA: TGTGCCAGCCGCCTAGCCTCTACGTCCTACGAGCAGTACTTC. Amino acids: CASRLASTSYEQYF. This rearrangement joins TRBV6-5 to TRBJ2-7, with D possibly matching TRBD2 (5 bases). Trimming cost V 8 bases and J 1 base, with 15 bases left between them. This CDR3 region has 14 residues. Germline V CDR1 and CDR2: MNHEY, SVGAGI.

With respect to this clone: The sample carries other DNA sequences with the same CDR3. The gene calls are TRBV5-1 and TRBJ2-2, with a tentative D call TRBD2 (5 bases). Per germline, CDR1 SGHRS and CDR2 YFSETQ. The CDR3 totals 14 residues. With 0 bases removed from V and 5 bases from J, the gap between germline ends came to 8 bases. For the CDR3, the DNA is TGCGCCAGCAGCTTGGAGGGCGGGACCGGGGAGCTGTTTTTT. Its translation is CASSLEGGTGELFF. The full variable domain, rest sourced from reference TRBV5-1 and TRBJ2-2, is KAGVTQTPRYLIKTRGQQVTLSCSPISGHRSVSWYQQTPGQGLQFLFEYFSETQRNKGNFPGRFSGRQFSNSRSEMNVSTLELGDSALYLCASSLEGGTGELFFGEGSRLTVL.

The chain joins TRBV7-6 to TRBJ2-3, with a tentative D call TRBD2 (6 bases). This CDR3 spans 15 amino acids. Trimming stripped 4 bases from V and 1 base from J, with 12 bases between. The V gene's germline CDR1 is SGHVS and CDR2 FNYEAQ. CDR3 DNA sequence: TGTGCCAGCAGCTCGTCGTCGGGGGGCACAGATACGCAGTATTTT. Protein sequence: CASSSSSGGTDTQYF.

This clone appeared a single time. V is TRBV5-1 and J is TRBJ2-1; 13 bases align to TRBD2. The CDR3 loop spans 16 amino acids. With V trimmed by 0 bases and J by 7 bases, 4 bases remained unmatched. Germline values: CDR1 SGHRS, CDR2 YFSETQ. CDR3 sequence (DNA): TGCGCCAGCAGCTTGGGAGTGGGACTAGCGGGAAATGAGCAGTTCTTC. Its protein is CASSLGVGLAGNEQFF.